This entry describes one T cell receptor beta chain. This sample stems from a study of STAT5B mutations in CD4+ large granular lymphocyte leukemia. TCRdb keeps only in-frame clones here, not all; method: immunoSEQ multiplex PCR. Here the sample spans about 34,000 clones, roughly 76% being singletons. Input material: CD4+ T cells from blood buffy coats. This receptor was obtained from a human donor in good health.

This CDR3 is CASSETGWTYEQYF. In DNA, the CDR3 is TGTGCCAGCAGTGAAACAGGGTGGACCTACGAGCAGTACTTC. This chain connects TRBV6-1 to TRBJ2-7, with D tentatively TRBD1 (6 bases). Trimming cost V 2 bases and J 2 bases, with 10 bases left between them. CDR1 is MNHNS, CDR2 SASEGT, per germline. The CDR3 runs to 14 residues.